This entry lists 31 T cell receptor beta chains sequenced from one sample in a study of human T cells and chemical hapten exposure. As to time point: patch test 1, 2 weeks after DPC sensitization. Treatment specified: therapeutic diphenylcyclopropenone sensitization with weekly scalp DPC. TCRdb re-derived calls from the RACE reads in MiXCR, one entry per CDR3 protein. The repertoire holds fewer than 500,000 distinct CDR3 sequences, with more than 4.5% as singletons. This material consisted of whole blood, taken in connection with sensitization to the hapten diphenylcyclopropenone (DPC). These receptor sequences come from a woman between 50 and 59 years old with alopecia areata. Some clones in this sample may be carry-over from other donors' samples.

This clonotype has at least ten counts. The rearrangement uses TRBV20-1 and TRBJ2-6; D possibly corresponds to TRBD2 (5 bases). Germline loops: CDR1 DFQATT, CDR2 SNEGSKA (reference sequence). The V gene lost 0 bases and the J gene lost 0 bases, with 6 bases spanning the gap. CDR3 length: 15 amino acids. The CDR3 coding sequence is TGCAGTGCTAGAGATCGGGACTCTGGGGCCAACGTCCTGACTTTC. It is translated as CSARDRDSGANVLTF.

This clonotype was counted between two and nine times. The chain couples TRBV29-1 to TRBJ2-1; 7 positions agree with TRBD1. The CDR3 is 11 residues long. Germline CDR1 SQVTM, CDR2 ANQGSEA. The CDR3 protein is CTGQVDNEQFF. CDR3 in DNA: TGCACCGGACAGGTTGACAATGAGCAGTTCTTC.

This clonotype has a handful of counts. The chain recombines TRBV27 with TRBJ2-2; TRBD1 matches at 8 bases. From germline, CDR1 is MNHEY and CDR2 SMNVEV (reference sequence). This CDR3 spans 15 amino acids. V trimming: 7 bases; J trimming: 8 bases; junction bases outside the gene matches: 12. The CDR3 coding sequence is TGTGCCAGCACCGACCCCCCGACAGGGGAGGGGGAGCTGTTTTTT. Translation gives CASTDPPTGEGELFF.

The chain has TRBV29-1 and TRBJ2-1; D is uncertain. The germline V and J ends were trimmed by 4 bases and 1 base, with 8 bases remaining between them. The CDR3 is 13 residues long. Germline V CDR1 and CDR2: SQVTM, ANQGSEA. CDR3 region: CSVVEASYNEQFF. The DNA of the CDR3 is TGCAGCGTTGTGGAAGCTTCCTACAATGAGCAGTTCTTC.

This clonotype was recorded many times. This chain connects TRBV27 to TRBJ2-7; no reliable D call. V dropped 6 bases and J dropped 6 bases, with 18 bases sitting between them. This CDR3 spans 14 amino acids. The germline V gene has CDR1 MNHEY and CDR2 SMNVEV (reference sequence). CDR3: CASSRRVEVSEQYF. DNA for the CDR3: TGTGCCAGCAGCCGACGCGTTGAGGTGAGCGAGCAGTACTTC.

This clonotype was observed a handful of times. This chain connects TRBV7-9 to TRBJ2-1, with D possibly TRBD2 on 5 matching bases. CDR3 length: 13 amino acids. Germline values: CDR1 SEHNR, CDR2 FQNEAQ (reference sequence). V was clipped by 0 bases and J by 9 bases, with 9 bases between them. The CDR3 bases are TGTGCCAGCAGCTTAGCTCGGGGTACTGAGCAGTTCTTC. Residues: CASSLARGTEQFF.

This clonotype occurred many times. The V gene is TRBV12-3 or TRBV12-4, the J gene TRBJ1-1; D not certain. V dropped 2 bases and J dropped 1 base, with 8 bases sitting between them. The CDR3 contains 14 residues. Here the CDR3 DNA reads TGTGCCAGCAGTTTACTCGGAGAGAACACTGAAGCTTTCTTT. Translating it yields CASSLLGENTEAFF.

This clonotype was seen only a few times. This chain links TRBV11-1 with TRBJ1-2, with D perhaps matching TRBD1 (5 bases). Germline V lookup: CDR1 SGHAT, CDR2 FQDESV (reference sequence). V was clipped by 5 bases and J by 8 bases, with 12 bases between them. The CDR3 is 12 amino acids. The CDR3 is CASSGDSGGYTF. For the CDR3, the DNA is TGTGCCAGCAGCGGCGACAGCGGCGGCTACACCTTC. The variable domain in full, completed from reference TRBV11-1 and TRBJ1-2, reads EAEVAQSPRYKITEKSQAVAFWCDPISGHATLYWYRQILGQGPELLVQFQDESVVDDSQLPKDRFSAERLKGVDSTLKIQPAELGDSAMYLCASSGDSGGYTFGSGTRLTVV.

V usage is TRBV27 and J usage is TRBJ1-6, with TRBD1 identical over 8 bases. From germline, CDR1 is MNHEY and CDR2 SMNVEV (reference sequence). The trim removed 1 base at V and 7 bases at J, leaving 3 bases unmatched. The CDR3 loop spans 15 amino acids. For the CDR3, the DNA is TGTGCCAGCAGTTTATTGGACAGGGAGAATTCACCCCTCCACTTT. It codes for CASSLLDRENSPLHF.

The sample holds many counts of this clonotype. The chain carries TRBV6-1 and TRBJ2-3; D uncertain. The length of the CDR3 is 15 residues. Germline V gives CDR1 MNHNS, CDR2 SASEGT. The V end lost 0 bases, the J end lost 7 bases, and 14 bases lay between the germline ends. The CDR3 DNA reads as TGTGCCAGCAGTGAAGCGGACCTAGTCACGAATACGCAGTATTTT. Translating gives CASSEADLVTNTQYF.

There are a few counts of this clonotype. The V and J genes are TRBV6-6 and TRBJ2-7; TRBD2 matches 11 bases. With 4 bases clipped from V and 1 base from J, the junction kept 0 bases outside the gene matches. Germline loops: CDR1 MNHNY, CDR2 SVGAGI (reference sequence). The CDR3 sequence is 14 residues long. CDR3 sequence (DNA): TGTGCCAGCAGTTCTAGCGGGAGGTCCTACGAGCAGTACTTC. Protein product: CASSSSGRSYEQYF.

This clonotype occurred many times. This rearrangement joins TRBV7-7 to TRBJ2-1; 11 nucleotides line up with TRBD1. The CDR3 sequence is 13 residues long. Germline-derived CDR1 and CDR2 are SSHAT and FNYEAQ (reference sequence). Unmatched junction bases numbered 3, after V lost 5 bases and J lost 9 bases. This chain's CDR3 is CASSPGTGGEQFF. In nucleotides, the CDR3 is TGTGCCAGCAGCCCTGGGACAGGGGGTGAGCAGTTCTTC.

This clonotype was detected many times. The chain is built from TRBV4-3 and TRBJ1-3, with D hard to call. The CDR3 consists of 13 residues. The V and J ends lost 3 bases and 4 bases respectively, with 7 bases between them. Germline V gene data show CDR1 as LGHNA and CDR2 as YSLEER. The CDR3 bases are TGCGCCAGCAGCCAGACTCAGGGAAACACCATATATTTT. This codes for CASSQTQGNTIYF.

This clonotype was counted once. One base away lies a much larger clone, so this may be a sequencing read error. V and J are TRBV12-3 or TRBV12-4 and TRBJ2-1; unclear D gene. CDR3 size: 13 residues. CDR3 DNA sequence: TGTGCCATCATTACCGGGCCCCACAATGGGCAGTTCTTC. Residues: CAIITGPHNGQFF.

The CDR3 reads CSVGGLEQFF. CDR3 sequence (DNA): TGCAGCGTTGGGGGGCTTGAGCAGTTCTTC. The V call is TRBV29-1, the J call TRBJ2-1; D is perhaps TRBD1 (6 bases). Germline V lookup: CDR1 SQVTM, CDR2 ANQGSEA. The CDR3 covers 10 residues. V shed 4 bases and J shed 9 bases, with 7 bases lying between them.

A word on this clonotype: A much larger clonotype is one base distant, so this may be a read error. The chain employs TRBV7-2 and TRBJ1-6, with 7 bases matching TRBD1. The CDR3 runs to 14 residues. Germline V CDR1 and CDR2: SGHTA, FQGNSA. Unmatched junction bases numbered 5, after V lost 5 bases and J lost 7 bases. CDR3 sequence: CASSRTGVNSPLHF. The CDR3 nucleotides are TGTGCCAGCAGCCGGACAGGCGTAAATTCACCCCTCCACTTT. The entire variable domain, with the rest obtained from reference TRBV7-2 and TRBJ1-6, is as follows: GAGVSQSPSNKVTEKGKDVELRCDPISGHTALYWYRQSLGQGLEFLIYFQGNSAPDKSGLPSDRFSAERTGGSVSTLTIQRTQQEDSAVYLCASSRTGVNSPLHFGNGTRLTVT.

This clonotype was detected ten times or more. CDR3 sequence: CSARDTTGSGGYTF. CDR3 nucleotide sequence: TGCAGTGCTAGAGATACTACGGGAAGTGGAGGCTACACCTTC. The chain is built from TRBV20-1 and TRBJ1-2; D gene unclear. CDR1 is DFQATT and CDR2 is SNEGSKA in the germline V gene (reference sequence). The CDR3 is 14 residues long. V lost 0 bases, J lost 8 bases, and 16 bases lay in between.

This clonotype was seen more than once but under ten times. The chain links TRBV7-9 to TRBJ2-3; 12 bases align to TRBD2. The CDR3 is made up of 16 amino acids. From germline, CDR1 is SEHNR and CDR2 FQNEAQ (reference sequence). V lost 6 bases to trimming and J lost 2 bases; unmatched junction nucleotides: 6. For the CDR3, the DNA is TGTGCCAGCAGTTTGACTAGCGGGGGCCTCACAGATACGCAGTATTTT. This translates into CASSLTSGGLTDTQYF.

This clonotype has a handful of counts. V and J are TRBV19 and TRBJ1-1; weak D call: TRBD1 (5 bases). Germline V gene sequence: CDR1 LNHDA, CDR2 SQIVND (reference sequence). V was cut by 5 bases and J by 8 bases, with 18 bases left in between. The CDR3 length is 14 residues. CDR3 sequence reads: CASSPGHLGDEAFF. The CDR3 DNA reads as TGTGCCAGTAGTCCGGGGCACCTGGGGGACGAAGCTTTCTTT. Using reference TRBV19 and TRBJ1-1 for the parts outside the CDR3, the full variable domain is DGGITQSPKYLFRKEGQNVTLSCEQNLNHDAMYWYRQDPGQGLRLIYYSQIVNDFQKGDIAEGYSVSREKKESFPLTVTSAQKNPTAFYLCASSPGHLGDEAFFGQGTRLTVV.

This clonotype was picked up many times. The chain employs TRBV24-1 and TRBJ2-3, with D possibly TRBD1 on 5 matching bases. This CDR3 region has 15 residues. Germline V CDR1 and CDR2: KGHDR, SFDVKD. With 5 bases removed from V and 5 bases from J, the gap between germline ends came to 16 bases. The CDR3 here is CATSGWGRDQDTQYF. For the CDR3, the DNA is TGTGCCACCAGTGGATGGGGCAGGGATCAAGATACGCAGTATTTT.

In this sample, this clonotype turned up a few times. The V gene is TRBV6-6, the J gene TRBJ2-3; possibly TRBD2 for D (6 bases). CDR1 and CDR2 (germline): MNHNY, SVGAGI (reference sequence). The CDR3 spans 16 residues. The V gene lost 2 bases and the J gene lost 1 base, with 13 bases spanning the gap. As DNA, the CDR3 is TGTGCCAGCAGTTACGGGGCTTCTAGCGGCACAGATACGCAGTATTTT. Protein product: CASSYGASSGTDTQYF.

This clonotype was recorded a few times. One end of the junction varies from germline; a read error may be responsible. V and J are TRBV4-3 and TRBJ1-5, with D hard to call. The V gene's germline CDR1 is LGHNA and CDR2 YSLEER. The CDR3 is made up of 14 amino acids. The DNA for the CDR3 is TGCACCAGCAGCCATGGGGAGTCTAATCAGCCCCAGCATTTT. It is translated as CTSSHGESNQPQHF.

To note about this clonotype: At one end, the junction sequence differs from germline, possibly due to a read error. In DNA, the CDR3 is TGTGCCAGCAGCCAAGACGACAGGACGAACACTGAAACTTTCTTT. Translating it yields CASSQDDRTNTETFF. The chain uses TRBV4-2 and TRBJ1-1; possibly TRBD1 for D (6 bases). CDR3 length: 15 amino acids. Germline V lookup: CDR1 LGHNA, CDR2 YNFKEQ.

This clonotype was observed a single time. This may be a read error: a much more frequent sequence differs by one nucleotide. This chain uses TRBV14 with TRBJ1-2; D not resolved. This CDR3 region has 18 residues. V shed 0 bases and J shed 4 bases, with 21 bases lying between them. Germline V CDR1 and CDR2: SGHDN, FVKESK. CDR3 nucleotides: TGTGCCAGCAGCCAAGATCGGGGTATCACTCCGGGCACCTATGGCTACACCTTC. Residues: CASSQDRGITPGTYGYTF.

Many counts were recorded for this clonotype. The chain is built from TRBV3-1 and TRBJ1-3; 7 bases are a match to TRBD1. Germline CDR1 and CDR2: LGHDT and YNNKEL (reference sequence). The junction had 7 bases not matched to a gene; V was cut back by 5 bases and J by 0 bases. This CDR3 is built from 16 residues. The CDR3 nucleotides read TGTGCCAGCAGCTCGACAGGGACTATCTCTGGAAACACCATATATTTT. It specifies CASSSTGTISGNTIYF.

The rearrangement uses TRBV30 and TRBJ1-6; 9 nucleotides line up with TRBD1. The ends lost 0 bases at V and 9 bases at J; junction bases unmatched: 6. The CDR3 consists of 15 residues. The germline V gene has CDR1 GTSNPN and CDR2 SVGIG (reference sequence). The CDR3 DNA is TGTGCCTGGAGTGTACAGGGACAGGGTATTTCACCCCTCCACTTT. Protein: CAWSVQGQGISPLHF.

This clonotype was counted between two and nine times. The CDR3 sequence is CASSPSSYSYEQYF. DNA for the CDR3: TGTGCCAGCAGCCCCAGCAGTTACTCCTACGAGCAGTACTTC. The V call is TRBV12-3 or TRBV12-4, the J call TRBJ2-7; D ambiguous. The CDR3 contains 14 residues. The V gene lost 6 bases and the J gene lost 0 bases, with 12 bases spanning the gap.

This clonotype was found many times. This chain joins TRBV14 and TRBJ2-7, with 7 bases fitting TRBD1. With V trimmed by 1 base and J by 5 bases, 5 bases remained unmatched. Germline CDR1 SGHDN, CDR2 FVKESK. This CDR3 has 14 amino acids. The CDR3 sequence is CASSQVAGGNEQYF. In nucleotides, the CDR3 is TGTGCCAGCAGCCAAGTTGCAGGGGGTAACGAGCAGTACTTC.

This clonotype has at least ten counts. V gene TRBV30 combines with J gene TRBJ1-2, with TRBD1 identical over 7 bases. The trim removed 5 bases at V and 4 bases at J, leaving 4 bases unmatched. This CDR3 region has 12 residues. CDR1 and CDR2 from the germline V gene are GTSNPN and SVGIG (reference sequence). The CDR3 nucleotides are TGTGCCTGGCAGGGGGGGAGCTATGGCTACACCTTC. Protein sequence: CAWQGGSYGYTF.

The V call is TRBV4-3, the J call TRBJ1-6; D perhaps matches TRBD1 (6 bases). CDR3 length: 16 amino acids. Germline V gene lookup returns CDR1 LGHNA and CDR2 YSLEER. Trimming removed 3 bases from V and 10 bases from J, with 19 bases in between. CDR3 sequence reads: CASSQSSGGSGSPLHF. The DNA for the CDR3 is TGCGCCAGCAGCCAGAGTTCTGGGGGCAGTGGGTCACCCCTCCACTTT.

This clonotype came up a few times. The V and J genes are TRBV10-3 and TRBJ2-3; TRBD2 agrees at 11 bases. CDR3 size: 15 residues. Germline V gives CDR1 ENHRY, CDR2 SYGVKD. The ends lost 6 bases at V and 0 bases at J; junction bases unmatched: 2. CDR3 in amino acids: CAIRTSGASTDTQYF. The CDR3 DNA sequence: TGTGCCATCAGGACTAGCGGGGCTAGCACAGATACGCAGTATTTT.